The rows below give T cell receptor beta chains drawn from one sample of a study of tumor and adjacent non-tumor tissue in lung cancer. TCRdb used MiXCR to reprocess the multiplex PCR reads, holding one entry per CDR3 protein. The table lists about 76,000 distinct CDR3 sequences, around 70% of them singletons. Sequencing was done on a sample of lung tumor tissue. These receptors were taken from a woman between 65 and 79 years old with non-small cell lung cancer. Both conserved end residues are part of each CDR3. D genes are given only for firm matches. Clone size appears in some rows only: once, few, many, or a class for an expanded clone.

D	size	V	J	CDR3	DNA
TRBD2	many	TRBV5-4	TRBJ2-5	CASSSAAGAGGPETQYF	TGTGCCAGCAGCTCAGCTGCAGGGGCGGGAGGGCCAGAGACCCAGTACTTC
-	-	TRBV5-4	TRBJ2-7	CVSTLGGGEGEQYF	TGTGTCAGCACCCTGGGAGGGGGTGAAGGCGAGCAGTACTTC
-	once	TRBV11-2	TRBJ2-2	CASSVPVTNTRVLFF	TGTGCCAGCAGCGTACCGGTTACGAACACCAGGGTGCTGTTTTTT
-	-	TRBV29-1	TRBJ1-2	CSVELATGGGYTF	TGCAGCGTTGAGCTAGCGACAGGTGGAGGCTACACCTTC
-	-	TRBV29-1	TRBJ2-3	CSVILEVPGALDTQYF	TGCAGCGTTATATTAGAGGTACCGGGAGCCCTAGATACGCAGTACTTT
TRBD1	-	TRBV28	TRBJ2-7	CVSSYPKTGTGVFYEHYF	TGTGTCAGCAGTTACCCTAAAACCGGGACAGGGGTCTTCTACGAGCATTACTTC
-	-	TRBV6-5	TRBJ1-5	CASCYLSGGLQHF	TGTGCCAGCTGTTACCTAAGCGGGGGGCTCCAGCATTTT
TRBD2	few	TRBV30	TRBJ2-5	CAWSGLEWYQETQYF	TGTGCCTGGTCGGGACTAGAATGGTACCAAGAGACCCAGTACTTC
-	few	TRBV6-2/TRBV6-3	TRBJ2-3	CASSSGLVGDRDTQYF	TGTGCCAGCAGTTCGGGACTGGTGGGAGACCGCGATACGCAGTATTTT
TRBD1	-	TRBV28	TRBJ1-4	CASSFSPGQGKAANEKLFF	TGTGCCAGCAGTTTCTCTCCGGGACAGGGGAAGGCAGCTAATGAAAAATTGTTTTTT
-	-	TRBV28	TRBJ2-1	CASSLSPSDNEQFF	TGTGCCAGCAGTTTATCCCCCTCAGACAATGAGCAGTTCTTC
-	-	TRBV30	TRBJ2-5	CAWSYALQETQYF	TGTGCCTGGAGCTACGCCCTTCAAGAGACCCAGTACTTC
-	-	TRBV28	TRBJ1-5	CPSSWTAPDQPQHF	TGTCCCAGCAGTTGGACAGCGCCCGATCAGCCCCAGCATTTT
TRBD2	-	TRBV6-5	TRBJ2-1	CTRRASGSYNEQFF	TGTACCAGAAGGGCTAGCGGGAGCTACAATGAGCAGTTCTTC
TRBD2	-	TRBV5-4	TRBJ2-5	CASSLYSGGETQYF	TGTGCCAGCAGCTTGTATAGCGGGGGTGAGACCCAGTACTTC
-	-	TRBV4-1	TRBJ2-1	CASSSIWERASYNEQLF	TGCGCTAGCAGCTCCATTTGGGAGCGGGCCTCCTACAACGAGCAGCTCTTC
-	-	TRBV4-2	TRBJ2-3	CASSRRGSSNTDTQYF	TGTGCCAGCAGCCGTAGGGGGAGTTCTAACACAGATACGCAGTATTTC
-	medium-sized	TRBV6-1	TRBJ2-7	CAIIPGLSYEQYF	TGTGCCATAATCCCGGGACTCTCCTACGAGCAGTACTTC
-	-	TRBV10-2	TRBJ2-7	CASKADLRYNEQYF	TGCGCCAGCAAAGCGGACTTGAGGTACAATGAGCAGTACTTC
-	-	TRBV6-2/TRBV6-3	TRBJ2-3	CASSFTTSRDTQYF	TGTGCCAGCAGTTTCACCACATCTAGAGATACGCAGTATTTT
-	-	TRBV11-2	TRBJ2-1	CASSWGRKEYTGTGRSVSYNEPFF	TGTGCCAGCAGCTGGGGGCGGAAGGAATATACCGGGACTGGCAGGAGCGTATCCTACAATGAGCCGTTCTTC
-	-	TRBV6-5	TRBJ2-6	CASSYSMDSGANIHTF	TGTGCCAGCAGTTACTCGATGGACTCTGGGGCCAACATCCATACTTTC
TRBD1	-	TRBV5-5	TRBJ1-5	CANSLQGAGNQHQHF	TGTGCCAACAGCTTGCAGGGGGCGGGGAATCAGCACCAGCATTTT